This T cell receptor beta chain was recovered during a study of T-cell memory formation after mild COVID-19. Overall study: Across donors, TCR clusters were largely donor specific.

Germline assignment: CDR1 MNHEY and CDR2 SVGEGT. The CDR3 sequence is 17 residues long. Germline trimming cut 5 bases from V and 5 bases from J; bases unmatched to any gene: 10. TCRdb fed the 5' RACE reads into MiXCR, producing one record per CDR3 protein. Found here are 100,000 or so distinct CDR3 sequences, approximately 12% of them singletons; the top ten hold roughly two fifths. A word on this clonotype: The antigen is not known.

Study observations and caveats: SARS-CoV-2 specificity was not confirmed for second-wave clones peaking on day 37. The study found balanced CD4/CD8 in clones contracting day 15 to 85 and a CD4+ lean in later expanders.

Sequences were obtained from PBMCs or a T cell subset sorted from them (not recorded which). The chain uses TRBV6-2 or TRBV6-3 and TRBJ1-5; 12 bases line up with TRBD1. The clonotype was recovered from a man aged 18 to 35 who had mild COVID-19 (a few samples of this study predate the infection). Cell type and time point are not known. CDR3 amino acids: CASSENRDRGLHQPQHF. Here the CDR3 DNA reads TGTGCCAGCAGTGAAAACCGGGACAGGGGGCTTCATCAGCCCCAGCATTTT.